Shown below are 16 T cell receptor beta chains from a single sample sequenced in a study of blood T cell repertoires in COVID-19. Measured with immunoSEQ multiplex PCR; TCRdb has only the in-frame clones, and not every one. The sample lists around 200,000 clones, 85% occurring once. Sample: PBMCs or T cells enriched from blood (not recorded which). These receptor sequences come from a man in his forties who had recovered from COVID-19.

This clone was counted only a few times. CDR3 bases: TGTGCCAGCAGCTTAAGGTGGGCTGACGAACCTGAAAAACTGTTTTTT. Translation: CASSLRWADEPEKLFF. The chain couples TRBV7-9 to TRBJ1-4; D call uncertain. The V gene lost 2 bases and the J gene lost 7 bases, with 17 bases spanning the gap. This CDR3 comprises 16 residues. CDR1 and CDR2 (germline): SEHNR, FQNEAQ (reference sequence).

This chain connects TRBV10-3 to TRBJ2-7; tentative D call: TRBD1 (5 bases). The CDR3 has 13 residues. Between the trimmed V and J ends, which lost 1 base and 13 bases, there was a span of 17 bases. Germline values: CDR1 ENHRY, CDR2 SYGVKD. The chain's CDR3 is CAISEYIGASPYF. In DNA form, the CDR3 reads TGTGCCATCAGTGAGTATATAGGGGCTTCCCCCTACTTC.

This clone was seen once. The chain links TRBV29-1 to TRBJ2-5; 7 bases match TRBD1. The CDR3 is made up of 12 amino acids. J lost 1 base, V lost 6 bases, and 2 bases had no gene match. Germline V gene lookup returns CDR1 SQVTM and CDR2 ANQGSEA. The CDR3 DNA is TGCAGCGTGGGGGACAGCCAAGAGACCCAGTACTTC. It translates to CSVGDSQETQYF.

This chain joins TRBV6-5 and TRBJ1-1; no definite D call. CDR1 is MNHEY, CDR2 SVGAGI, per germline. The CDR3 sequence is 14 residues long. With 0 bases removed from V and 5 bases from J, the gap between germline ends came to 10 bases. CDR3 sequence reads: CASSYSIVGTEAFF. The CDR3 region has the DNA TGTGCCAGCAGTTACTCGATTGTCGGGACTGAAGCTTTCTTT.

This clone appeared once. This rearrangement joins TRBV9 to TRBJ2-3, with 7 bases identical to TRBD2. Germline CDR1 reads SGDLS; CDR2 reads YYNGEE. This CDR3 region has 15 residues. Trimming took 0 bases from V and 1 from J; bases not matched to a gene: 2. CDR3 DNA sequence: TGTGCCAGCAGCGTAGGTCGGGAGGGCACAGATACGCAGTATTTT. It yields the protein CASSVGREGTDTQYF.

The chain combines TRBV5-1 with TRBJ2-2, with 13 nucleotides matching TRBD2. Germline CDR1 reads SGHRS; CDR2 reads YFSETQ. CDR3 size: 16 residues. The trim removed 4 bases at V and 7 bases at J, leaving 7 bases unmatched. For the CDR3, the DNA is TGCGCCAGCAGCGCGACTAGCGGGAGGTTTGGCGGGGAGCTGTTTTTT. Protein product: CASSATSGRFGGELFF. Filled out from reference TRBV5-1 and TRBJ2-2, the complete variable domain reads KAGVTQTPRYLIKTRGQQVTLSCSPISGHRSVSWYQQTPGQGLQFLFEYFSETQRNKGNFPGRFSGRQFSNSRSEMNVSTLELGDSALYLCASSATSGRFGGELFFGEGSRLTVL.

V gene TRBV4-3 combines with J gene TRBJ1-6; D is ambiguous. This CDR3 contains 14 residues. Trimming cost V 0 bases and J 7 bases, with 7 bases left between them. Germline V gene sequence: CDR1 LGHNA, CDR2 YSLEER. CDR3 sequence reads: CASSQDYGNSPLHF. The CDR3 DNA sequence: TGCGCCAGCAGCCAAGATTACGGGAATTCACCCCTCCACTTT.

The rearrangement links TRBV18 to TRBJ1-3; TRBD1 matches at 9 bases. The trim removed 6 bases at V and 2 bases at J, leaving 5 bases unmatched. From germline, CDR1 is KGHSH and CDR2 LQKENI. The CDR3 has 15 amino acids. DNA of the CDR3: TGTGCCAGCTCCGAACAGGGGGCGCCTGGAAACACCATATATTTT. Translated, it gives CASSEQGAPGNTIYF.

The chain uses TRBV2 and TRBJ1-3, with D perhaps TRBD1 (6 bases). V was cut by 5 bases and J by 0 bases, with 11 bases left in between. The CDR3 runs to 15 residues. Germline V gene data show CDR1 as SNHLY and CDR2 as FYNNEI. CDR3 nucleotide sequence: TGTGCCAGCAGTCCAACAGGGACCTCTGGAAACACCATATATTTT. Translating it yields CASSPTGTSGNTIYF.

The chain employs TRBV5-5 and TRBJ1-2; D is possibly TRBD1 (5 bases). The CDR3 consists of 14 residues. CDR1 and CDR2 (germline): SGHKS, YYEKEE (reference sequence). With 2 bases removed from V and 7 bases from J, the gap between germline ends came to 15 bases. CDR3 region: CASSLGDPARGYTF. The CDR3 coding sequence is TGTGCCAGCAGCTTAGGGGATCCGGCGCGTGGCTACACCTTC.

This clone appeared a few times. V is TRBV2 and J is TRBJ1-5; D is undetermined. Germline loops: CDR1 SNHLY, CDR2 FYNNEI. This CDR3 spans 14 amino acids. The V end was cut by 4 bases, the J end by 2 bases, with 9 bases between. CDR3 nucleotide sequence: TGTGCCAGCAGTGTGGGGAGTGGCAATCAGCCCCAGCATTTT. Translating it yields CASSVGSGNQPQHF.

This chain links TRBV13 with TRBJ2-1; a weak D match, TRBD1 (6 bases). The CDR3 runs to 15 residues. The germline V gene encodes CDR1 PRHDT and CDR2 FYEKMQ (reference sequence). Trimming left V 0 bases short and J 7 bases short, with 13 bases between. DNA of the CDR3: TGTGCCAGCAGCTTAGGCCGGAACAGGGTGAATGAGCAGTTCTTC. This sequence encodes CASSLGRNRVNEQFF.

The chain combines TRBV30 with TRBJ1-3; 7 bases map to TRBD1. Germline V gives CDR1 GTSNPN, CDR2 SVGIG (reference sequence). The CDR3 is 17 amino acids. Trimming cost V 4 bases and J 2 bases; bases outside gene matches: 14. The CDR3 sequence: CAWTTGLKRVAGNTIYF. In DNA, the CDR3 is TGTGCCTGGACGACAGGGCTAAAACGGGTGGCTGGAAACACCATATATTTT.

V is TRBV4-1 and J is TRBJ1-2; D uncertain. The germline V gene encodes CDR1 MGHRA and CDR2 YSYEKL. The CDR3 totals 14 residues. Trimming removed 2 bases from V and 1 base from J, with 8 bases in between. This CDR3 is CASSQTDFNYGYTF. For the CDR3, the DNA is TGCGCCAGCAGCCAAACAGATTTTAACTATGGCTACACCTTC.

This clone has just one count. The chain recombines TRBV4-1 with TRBJ1-5, with D maybe TRBD1 (5 bases). The CDR3 length is 15 residues. Trimming shortened V by 0 bases and J by 7 bases, and 13 bases separated the two germline ends. Germline V gives CDR1 MGHRA, CDR2 YSYEKL. This CDR3 reads CASSQDIGVGQPQHF. In nucleotides, the CDR3 is TGCGCCAGCAGCCAAGATATAGGGGTAGGACAGCCCCAGCATTTT.

This chain connects TRBV7-9 to TRBJ2-7; D not certain. Trimming shortened V by 2 bases and J by 0 bases, and 11 bases separated the two germline ends. The CDR3 is 15 residues long. Germline CDR1 reads SEHNR; CDR2 reads FQNEAQ (reference sequence). Here the CDR3 reads CASSLSGQSSYEQYF. The CDR3 coding sequence is TGTGCCAGCAGCTTATCTGGGCAAAGCTCCTACGAGCAGTACTTC.